This TCR beta chain was sequenced for a study of blood T cell repertoires in COVID-19. Some clones are missing from TCRdb's copy, which holds only in-frame ones; the method was immunoSEQ multiplex PCR. The sample lists approximately 97,000 clones; about 85% were seen once. Germline loops: CDR1 SNHLY, CDR2 FYNNEI. The CDR3 has 18 amino acids. V was pared by 8 bases and J by 0 bases, with 11 bases of the junction left unmatched. The table lists this clone with a few counts. This chain connects TRBV2 to TRBJ1-5; 12 bases align to TRBD1. The sequenced sample consisted of peripheral blood. The TCR sequence derives from a man aged 45-65 years with active COVID-19. For the CDR3, the DNA is TGTGCCAGCGGAGGAGGGTTGGGACAGGGGGCTAGCAATCAGCCCCAGCATTTT. It encodes CASGGGLGQGASNQPQHF.